This T cell receptor (beta chain) was captured in a study of beta chain features in type 1 diabetes. Comment on this clone: Its antigen is not known. Other DNA sequences in the same sample also yield this CDR3.

Study-wide findings and caveats: In comparison with healthy donors, patients had naive, central memory and Treg TCRB repertoires that appeared more similar. A PCR bias possibly favoring shorter templates would apply equally to patients and controls.

The sequenced template was cDNA made from the entire isolated RNA. TCRdb's copy holds only in-frame clones and misses some; the assay was immunoSEQ multiplex PCR. The sample shows roughly 250,000 clones, about 71% of them seen only once. The CDR3 runs 13 residues. Looked up from germline, CDR1 is SQVTM and CDR2 is ANQGSEA. V lost 4 bases and J lost 0, with 9 bases in between. The source material was naive CD4+ T cells from blood. The J gene is TRBJ1-1, the V gene TRBV29-1; D ambiguous. This clonotype was obtained from a young man in good health. The CDR3 bases are TGCAGCGTTGTAGGGAGGATGAACACTGAAGCTTTCTTT. It yields the protein CSVVGRMNTEAFF. The whole variable domain, filled in from reference TRBV29-1 and TRBJ1-1, reads SAVISQKPSRDICQRGTSLTIQCQVDSQVTMMFWYRQQPGQSLTLIATANQGSEATYESGFVIDKFPISRPNLTFSTLTVSNMSPEDSSIYLCSVVGRMNTEAFFGQGTRLTVV.